The clone carrying this T cell receptor beta chain has a count of ten or more. These data belong to a study of response to subunit inactivated influenza vaccine. V lost 2 bases to trimming and J lost 7 bases; unmatched junction nucleotides: 6. This CDR3 is built from 15 residues. Per the germline V gene, CDR1 is LGHDT and CDR2 is YNNKEL (reference sequence). In TCRdb, the RT-PCR reads were re-called with MiXCR into one record per CDR3 protein. In the table there are a few hundred thousand distinct CDR3 sequences, roughly 12% of which are singletons. The same data also contributed to another study, on T cells expressing NK-cell markers. Per that paper: What made the TCR beta cDNA was 5'RACE template switching with UMIs. The authors derived TCR beta repertoires from sorted CD3+CD56+NKG2C+, CD3+CD56+NKG2C- and CD3+CD56-NKG2C+ T cells. Among eight sequenced donors, seven carried HCMV seropositivity while one was seronegative.

This receptor was obtained from a man aged 45-65 years who received an inactivated influenza vaccine. The chain joins TRBV3-1 to TRBJ2-1, with 9 positions matching TRBD2. Sequenced here: PBMCs from blood, sampled on the day of vaccination. In DNA, the CDR3 is TGTGCCAGCAGCCAAATGTTAGCGGGGGAAAATGAGCAGTTCTTC. It yields the protein CASSQMLAGENEQFF.